A single sample is the source of the 20 T cell receptor beta chains below, sequenced in a study of shared clonotypes between healthy human individuals. Some clones are missing from TCRdb's copy, which holds only in-frame ones; the method was immunoSEQ multiplex PCR. The repertoire includes roughly 2,300,000 clones, under 95% of them detected once, and 0.37% sits in the top ten. Sequenced input: naive CD4+ T cells from PBMCs. Subset reported: CD45RA+ positively selected. Source of these receptors: a man between 18 and 29 years old in good health. Some clones in this sample may be carry-over from other donors' samples.

V usage is TRBV7-2 and J usage is TRBJ1-1; D ambiguous. This CDR3 spans 12 amino acids. CDR1 SGHTA and CDR2 FQGNSA come from the germline V gene. V dropped 7 bases and J dropped 1 base, with 7 bases sitting between them. CDR3 region: CASNPRNTEAFF. CDR3 sequence (DNA): TGTGCCAGCAACCCCAGGAACACTGAAGCTTTCTTT.

This chain connects TRBV9 to TRBJ2-1; D might be TRBD2 (6 bases). Trimming removed 2 bases at V and 5 bases at J, with 11 bases between. Germline CDR1 is SGDLS and CDR2 is YYNGEE. The CDR3 is made up of 14 amino acids. CDR3 DNA sequence: TGTGCCAGCAGCGTGTCGGGGGATAACAATGAGCAGTTCTTC. It encodes CASSVSGDNNEQFF.

The V gene is TRBV11-2, the J gene TRBJ2-1; 9 nucleotides align to TRBD2. This CDR3 is 12 amino acids long. Unmatched junction bases numbered 5, after V lost 5 bases and J lost 12 bases. Germline V gene data show CDR1 as SGHAT and CDR2 as FQNNGV. The CDR3 protein is CASSPRTSVQFF. The CDR3 DNA reads TGTGCCAGCAGCCCTCGGACTAGCGTGCAGTTCTTC.

About this clone: Other nucleotide sequences in the sample specify the same CDR3. The genes are TRBV6-5 and TRBJ2-7; maybe TRBD1 (6 bases). The germline CDR1 and CDR2 sequences are MNHEY and SVGAGI. This CDR3 region has 15 residues. Deletions cut 0 bases from V and 2 bases from J, with 11 bases between. This CDR3 reads CASSYSGRGPYEQYF. DNA of the CDR3: TGTGCCAGCAGTTACTCGGGCAGGGGTCCCTACGAGCAGTACTTC.

The chain has TRBV28 and TRBJ2-3; D uncertain. The CDR3 loop spans 13 amino acids. Trimming cost V 7 bases and J 6 bases, with 14 bases left between them. The germline CDR1 and CDR2 sequences are MDHEN and SYDVKM. The CDR3 sequence is CASNEFHHDTQYF. CDR3 bases: TGTGCCAGCAACGAGTTCCACCATGATACGCAGTATTTT.

V is TRBV11-3 and J is TRBJ2-5; no clear D. This CDR3 contains 12 residues. The V gene lost 0 bases and the J gene lost 5 bases, with 4 bases spanning the gap. Germline loops: CDR1 SGHNT, CDR2 YENEEA. The CDR3 reads CASSLDPETQYF. CDR3 nucleotides: TGTGCCAGCAGCTTAGATCCGGAGACCCAGTACTTC. Supplemented by reference TRBV11-3 and TRBJ2-5, the full variable domain reads EAGVVQSPRYKIIEKKQPVAFWCNPISGHNTLYWYLQNLGQGPELLIRYENEEAVDDSQLPKDRFSAERLKGVDSTLKIQPAELGDSAVYLCASSLDPETQYFGPGTRLLVL.

V is TRBV29-1 and J is TRBJ2-7, with a tentative D call TRBD2 (5 bases). V was shortened by 7 bases and J by 3 bases, with 10 bases between the two germline ends. Per the germline V gene, CDR1 is SQVTM and CDR2 is ANQGSEA. The CDR3 consists of 11 residues. The CDR3 reads CSARRDYEQYF. As DNA, the CDR3 is TGCAGCGCTCGACGGGACTACGAGCAGTACTTC.

The CDR3 DNA follows: TGCGCCAGCAACGACTCGGACCAAGAGACCCAGTACTTC. This gives the protein CASNDSDQETQYF. The chain recombines TRBV5-1 with TRBJ2-5; D unclear. V was cut by 6 bases and J by 0 bases, with 9 bases left in between. Germline CDR1 is SGHRS and CDR2 is YFSETQ. This CDR3 has 13 amino acids. Filled out from reference TRBV5-1 and TRBJ2-5, the complete variable domain reads KAGVTQTPRYLIKTRGQQVTLSCSPISGHRSVSWYQQTPGQGLQFLFEYFSETQRNKGNFPGRFSGRQFSNSRSEMNVSTLELGDSALYLCASNDSDQETQYFGPGTRLLVL.

This clone was found a few times. V is TRBV18 and J is TRBJ2-7; 8 bases align to TRBD2. Trimming at V came to 2 bases and at J to 2 bases, leaving 11 bases not matched to a gene. The germline V gene encodes CDR1 KGHSH and CDR2 LQKENI. The CDR3 totals 17 residues. CDR3 in DNA: TGTGCCAGCTCACCAAGCAGCGGCCGTAGCGGGGCCTACGAGCAGTACTTC. It specifies CASSPSSGRSGAYEQYF.

This chain uses TRBV5-1 with TRBJ1-3; D call uncertain. The germline V gene has CDR1 SGHRS and CDR2 YFSETQ. Trimming left V 0 bases short and J 0 bases short, with 10 bases between. The CDR3 is 16 residues long. The CDR3 DNA sequence: TGCGCCAGCAGCTTGGATCTGGTGTTCTCTGGAAACACCATATATTTT. It is translated as CASSLDLVFSGNTIYF.

The CDR3 spells CASSLTPAGAKGNTIYF. In nucleotides, the CDR3 is TGTGCCAGCAGCTTAACACCGGCGGGGGCAAAAGGAAACACCATATATTTT. The rearrangement links TRBV2 to TRBJ1-3; a possible D gene is TRBD1 (6 bases). The CDR3 covers 17 residues. Germline CDR1 SNHLY, CDR2 FYNNEI. Trimming pared 6 bases from V and 4 bases from J, leaving 22 bases between. The whole variable domain, remainder taken from reference TRBV2 and TRBJ1-3, is EPEVTQTPSHQVTQMGQEVILRCVPISNHLYFYWYRQILGQKVEFLVSFYNNEISEKSEIFDDQFSVERPDGSNFTLKIRSTKLEDSAMYFCASSLTPAGAKGNTIYFGEGSWLTVV.

The chain joins TRBV19 to TRBJ2-5, with D uncertain. The CDR3 contains 12 residues. The V end lost 5 bases, the J end lost 5 bases, and 9 bases lay between the germline ends. Germline V gene data show CDR1 as LNHDA and CDR2 as SQIVND (reference sequence). DNA for the CDR3: TGTGCCAGTAGTGTTTCCAGGGAGACCCAGTACTTC. It is translated as CASSVSRETQYF.

Concerning this clone itself: Different DNA sequences within this sample yield the same CDR3. The chain has TRBV10-3 and TRBJ2-1, with D perhaps TRBD2 (6 bases). The CDR3 has 13 residues. Trimming removed 8 bases from V and 0 bases from J, with 8 bases in between. Looked up from germline, CDR1 is ENHRY and CDR2 is SYGVKD. The CDR3 bases are TGTGCCATCCGGCGGGACTCCTACAATGAGCAGTTCTTC. Its protein is CAIRRDSYNEQFF.

The genes are TRBV6-5 and TRBJ2-2, with D possibly TRBD2 on 5 matching bases. V was cut by 2 bases and J by 4 bases, with 11 bases left in between. The CDR3 runs to 15 residues. The germline CDR1 and CDR2 sequences are MNHEY and SVGAGI. DNA of the CDR3: TGTGCCAGCAGTTACCAGCGGCTGGGCACCGGGGAGCTGTTTTTT. Translation: CASSYQRLGTGELFF.

CDR3 coding DNA: TGCAGCGTCGAACTGGGCATGGGGCGGCAGTACTTC. Protein sequence: CSVELGMGRQYF. This chain uses TRBV29-1 with TRBJ2-7; a possible D gene is TRBD1 (5 bases). Trimming pared 6 bases from V and 9 bases from J, leaving 18 bases between. This CDR3 is 12 amino acids long. Germline CDR1 is SQVTM and CDR2 is ANQGSEA.

The chain has TRBV27 and TRBJ1-5; unclear D gene. Trimming removed 2 bases from V and 6 bases from J, with 11 bases in between. The CDR3 extends over 14 amino acids. Germline V lookup: CDR1 MNHEY, CDR2 SMNVEV (reference sequence). CDR3 amino acids: CASSLTGYGQPQHF. The DNA of the CDR3 is TGTGCCAGCAGTTTAACCGGGTATGGTCAGCCCCAGCATTTT.

This clone has just a few counts. V is TRBV6-5 and J is TRBJ1-5; D is perhaps TRBD1 (6 bases). The CDR3 sequence is 13 residues long. Trimming stripped 6 bases from V and 6 bases from J, with 12 bases between. The germline gives CDR1 MNHEY, CDR2 SVGAGI. The CDR3 loop reads CASSITGPQPQHF. CDR3 nucleotide sequence: TGTGCCAGCAGCATCACAGGGCCTCAGCCCCAGCATTTT.

The chain links TRBV7-9 to TRBJ1-5; the match to TRBD1 covers 7 bases. This CDR3 region has 14 residues. With 5 bases clipped from V and 11 bases from J, the junction kept 12 bases outside the gene matches. Germline loops: CDR1 SEHNR, CDR2 FQNEAQ (reference sequence). CDR3 sequence reads: CASSTDRALDAQHF. In DNA, the CDR3 is TGTGCCAGCAGCACAGACAGGGCCCTTGATGCCCAGCATTTT.

This chain connects TRBV18 to TRBJ2-7; maybe TRBD1 (5 bases). Trimming removed 1 base from V and 6 bases from J, with 16 bases in between. In germline, CDR1 is KGHSH, CDR2 LQKENI. The CDR3 is 15 amino acids. CDR3: CASSPQTVPMGEQYF. As DNA, the CDR3 is TGTGCCAGCTCACCACAGACAGTCCCCATGGGCGAGCAGTACTTC.

This clone appeared once. This sequence joins TRBV7-6 and TRBJ2-3, with TRBD2 matching over 10 bases. Germline-derived CDR1 and CDR2 are SGHVS and FNYEAQ. Unmatched junction bases numbered 4, after V lost 7 bases and J lost 0 bases. The CDR3 is made up of 15 amino acids. The CDR3: CASTRLAGSTDTQYF. The DNA of the CDR3 is TGTGCCAGCACCCGACTAGCGGGCAGCACAGATACGCAGTATTTT.